The 25 T cell receptor beta chains below all came from one sample that was sequenced in a study of post-analysis software for immune sequencing data. No cognate antigen is known for these TCRs. The TCR beta cDNA libraries carried unique molecular identifiers. TCRdb recomputed calls from the PCR reads with MiXCR, one row per CDR3 protein. The sample has roughly 650,000 distinct CDR3 sequences; roughly three fifths are singletons. The study's findings and limits: The study found TRBV5-6, TRBV5-1 and TRBV20-1 among five or six TRBV segments more frequent in patients than controls.

The sequenced sample was blood. The source of these receptors is a girl aged 2 to 9 with multiple sclerosis.

The chain employs TRBV11-2 and TRBJ2-7; 7 bases fit TRBD1. With V trimmed by 6 bases and J by 5 bases, 13 bases remained unmatched. CDR1 and CDR2 from the germline V gene are SGHAT and FQNNGV. This CDR3 is built from 15 residues. The DNA of the CDR3 is TGTGCCAGCAGTGCAACTTTCGGGACAGACCACGAGCAGTACTTC. Residues: CASSATFGTDHEQYF.

The chain carries TRBV24-1 and TRBJ1-5; D unclear. The ends were cut back, 7 bases at V and 0 bases at J, with 9 bases in the middle. This CDR3 has 14 residues. Germline loops: CDR1 KGHDR, CDR2 SFDVKD. The CDR3 nucleotides read TGTGCCACCAGGGAAACGTATAGCAATCAGCCCCAGCATTTT. Its translation: CATRETYSNQPQHF.

The chain carries TRBV5-1 and TRBJ2-5; tentative D call: TRBD1 (6 bases). The germline V and J ends were trimmed by 2 bases and 5 bases, with 13 bases remaining between them. The length of the CDR3 is 14 residues. Germline loops: CDR1 SGHRS, CDR2 YFSETQ. The CDR3 sequence: CASSFSGDAETQYF. CDR3 coding DNA: TGCGCCAGCAGCTTCTCAGGGGATGCGGAGACCCAGTACTTC.

This clonotype was seen a few times. This chain joins TRBV7-8 and TRBJ2-5; D perhaps matches TRBD1 (6 bases). Trimming took off 2 bases at V and 3 bases at J, with 13 bases between the two ends. The CDR3 contains 15 residues. Germline V gene data show CDR1 as SGHVS and CDR2 as FQNEAQ. CDR3 in amino acids: CASSLPGTKKETQYF. The CDR3 DNA sequence: TGTGCCAGCAGCTTACCCGGGACAAAGAAAGAGACCCAGTACTTC.

This chain joins TRBV20-1 and TRBJ2-1; 8 positions agree with TRBD2. This CDR3 is 13 amino acids long. The germline V gene has CDR1 DFQATT and CDR2 SNEGSKA (reference sequence). J lost 8 bases, V lost 4 bases, and 7 bases had no gene match. CDR3: CSAKGLGRDEQFF. The CDR3 bases are TGCAGTGCTAAGGGACTAGGAAGGGATGAGCAGTTCTTC.

This clonotype was picked up a small number of times. The CDR3 region is CASPKTGQDYGYTF. CDR3 DNA: TGTGCCAGTCCTAAGACAGGTCAGGACTATGGCTACACCTTC. V usage is TRBV21-1 and J usage is TRBJ1-2; no DNA check was done on the table's D call, TRBD1. TRBV21-1 is classified as a pseudogene. The length of the CDR3 is 14 residues.

This clonotype showed up just once. The V gene is TRBV5-6, the J gene TRBJ2-5; TRBD1 is a possible D gene (5 bases). Trimming removed 0 bases at V and 9 bases at J, with 15 bases between. The CDR3 length is 14 residues. Germline V lookup: CDR1 SGHDT, CDR2 YYEEEE. The CDR3 region is CASSLGAGSRAQYF. CDR3 coding DNA: TGTGCCAGCAGCTTGGGGGCAGGGTCCAGGGCCCAGTACTTC.

This chain connects TRBV4-1 to TRBJ2-5; 9 bases map to TRBD1. Matching the DNA end better, TRBJ2-7 makes the J call doubtful. Germline V gene lookup returns CDR1 MGHRA and CDR2 YSYEKL. The CDR3 is 15 amino acids. The chain's CDR3 is CASSVGTGNFYEQYF. Written as DNA, the CDR3 is TGCGCCAGCAGCGTCGGGACAGGGAATTTCTACGAGCAGTACTTC.

This chain links TRBV5-5 with TRBJ2-7; 9 nucleotides line up with TRBD1. The CDR3 extends over 14 amino acids. Germline trimming cut 4 bases from V and 2 bases from J; bases unmatched to any gene: 4. Germline lookup yields CDR1 SGHKS and CDR2 YYEKEE (reference sequence). CDR3 in amino acids: CASSRRDRAYEQYF. CDR3 sequence (DNA): TGTGCCAGCAGCCGGCGGGACAGGGCCTACGAGCAGTACTTC.

The chain employs TRBV24-1 and TRBJ1-2; the D gene is possibly TRBD1 (5 bases). Trimming cost V 3 bases and J 3 bases, with 7 bases left between them. CDR1 and CDR2 (germline): KGHDR, SFDVKD. The CDR3 is 13 amino acids. The CDR3 is CATSDQGDYGYTF. Here the CDR3 DNA reads TGTGCCACCAGTGATCAGGGTGACTATGGCTACACCTTC.

J is TRBJ2-5 and V is TRBV20-1; 8 nucleotides line up with TRBD1. With 0 bases clipped from V and 2 bases from J, the junction kept 5 bases outside the gene matches. The CDR3 covers 15 residues. Germline lookup yields CDR1 DFQATT and CDR2 SNEGSKA (reference sequence). The CDR3 loop is CSARDFGTGQETQYF. Written as DNA, the CDR3 is TGCAGTGCTAGAGATTTTGGGACAGGTCAAGAGACCCAGTACTTC.

The J gene is TRBJ2-3, the V gene TRBV12-3 or TRBV12-4; no definite D call. The V and J ends lost 7 bases and 5 bases respectively, with 10 bases between them. The CDR3 consists of 12 residues. The CDR3 reads CASNQNRDTQYF. The CDR3 DNA reads as TGTGCCAGCAATCAGAACAGAGATACGCAGTATTTT.

The chain carries TRBV18 and TRBJ1-2, with D unresolved. CDR3 length: 14 residues. Trimming cost V 3 bases and J 10 bases, with 18 bases left between them. Germline values: CDR1 KGHSH, CDR2 LQKENI. CDR3 nucleotide sequence: TGTGCCAGCTCACCTGGGCAGGCAACGTTTGACTACACCTTC. Its translation is CASSPGQATFDYTF.

A single count supports this clonotype. A read error may produce the germline difference seen at one junction end. The V and J genes are TRBV5-5 and TRBJ2-1; no clear D gene. The CDR3 is 14 amino acids. Germline CDR1 is SGHKS and CDR2 is YYEKEE (reference sequence). The CDR3 is CAGSRVLASNEQFF. The CDR3 DNA reads as TGTGCCGGCAGCCGGGTTTTAGCCTCCAATGAGCAGTTCTTC. Filled out from reference TRBV5-5 and TRBJ2-1, the complete variable domain reads DAGVTQSPTHLIKTRGQQVTLRCSPISGHKSVSWYQQVLGQGPQFIFQYYEKEERGRGNFPDRFSARQFPNYSSELNVNALLLGDSALYLCAGSRVLASNEQFFGPGTRLTVL.

J is TRBJ2-1 and V is TRBV20-1; the match to TRBD2 covers 7 bases. V lost 4 bases to trimming and J lost 4 bases; unmatched junction nucleotides: 7. CDR1 and CDR2 from the germline V gene are DFQATT and SNEGSKA (reference sequence). The CDR3 is 14 amino acids. The CDR3 here is CSAIFGGRYNEQFF. The CDR3 DNA sequence: TGCAGTGCTATTTTCGGCGGGAGATACAATGAGCAGTTCTTC.

The sample holds a few counts of this clonotype. DNA for the CDR3: TGCAGTGCTAGAGATACGATAGACAGGGAGAACACCTTC. This gives the protein CSARDTIDRENTF. The chain is built from TRBV20-1 and TRBJ1-2; 7 nucleotides align to TRBD1. Germline V CDR1 and CDR2: DFQATT, SNEGSKA (reference sequence). V trimming: 0 bases; J trimming: 12 bases; junction bases outside the gene matches: 10. CDR3 length: 13 residues.

In DNA, the CDR3 is TGCAGTGCTAGCTCGCTAGCCCATAGGAATGAGCAGTTCTTC. It specifies CSASSLAHRNEQFF. The chain employs TRBV20-1 and TRBJ2-1, with a tentative D call TRBD2 (5 bases). Germline V gene sequence: CDR1 DFQATT, CDR2 SNEGSKA (reference sequence). The CDR3 has 14 amino acids. V was pared by 3 bases and J by 7 bases, with 16 bases between.

The chain's CDR3 is CASSKEEGGPLTQYF. The CDR3 nucleotides read TGTGCCAGCAGCAAAGAAGAGGGGGGTCCGTTGACCCAGTACTTC. The chain employs TRBV21-1 and TRBJ2-7; the DNA was not used to check the table's D call, TRBD1. The end of the DNA fits TRBJ2-5 better, so the J call may be wrong. TRBV21-1 is annotated as a pseudogene. This CDR3 region has 15 residues.

This clonotype showed up just a few times. This chain joins TRBV29-1 and TRBJ1-2, with D perhaps TRBD1 (6 bases). CDR1 and CDR2 (germline): SQVTM, ANQGSEA. V lost 7 bases, J lost 0 bases, and 9 bases lay in between. CDR3 size: 12 residues. The CDR3 spells CSDRQANYGYTF. CDR3 nucleotides: TGCAGCGACCGACAGGCTAACTATGGCTACACCTTC.

The chain is built from TRBV12-3 or TRBV12-4 and TRBJ2-7, with 9 bases aligning to TRBD1. The J call may not be correct, given that the DNA end is closer to TRBJ2-5. The CDR3 extends over 18 amino acids. The chain's CDR3 is CASSLKAHLQGAIETQYF. For the CDR3, the DNA is TGTGCCAGCAGTTTGAAGGCCCATTTACAGGGGGCGATAGAGACCCAGTACTTC.

This clonotype was picked up one time. This chain joins TRBV29-1 and TRBJ2-1, with 12 bases aligning to TRBD2. There are 15 residues in the CDR3. The V segment lost 0 bases and the J segment 7 bases; nucleotides outside the gene matches: 4. CDR1 and CDR2 from the germline V gene are SQVTM and ANQGSEA. This CDR3 reads CSVEDPTSGRNEQFF. The CDR3 region has the DNA TGCAGCGTTGAAGACCCCACTAGCGGGAGGAATGAGCAGTTCTTC.

The chain carries TRBV7-6 and TRBJ2-5, with 8 bases fitting TRBD2. The end of the DNA is better explained by TRBJ2-7, so the J call may be wrong. The germline CDR1 and CDR2 sequences are SGHVS and FNYEAQ. The CDR3 contains 15 residues. The CDR3: CASSLSGGGAYEQYF. CDR3 coding DNA: TGTGCCAGCAGCTTAAGCGGGGGAGGAGCCTACGAGCAGTACTTC.

This clonotype has more than one count but fewer than ten. This chain links TRBV7-2 with TRBJ2-1, with TRBD2 matching 14 bases. V dropped 5 bases and J dropped 6; count of bases not matched to a gene: 9. The CDR3 is 17 amino acids. The germline V gene encodes CDR1 SGHTA and CDR2 FQGNSA. In DNA form, the CDR3 reads TGTGCCAGCAGCAGAGAACCGGGACTAGCGGGGGCCAATGAGCAGTTCTTC. Amino acids: CASSREPGLAGANEQFF.

The rearrangement joins TRBV9 to TRBJ1-6; D is possibly TRBD1 (6 bases). V was pared by 0 bases and J by 5 bases, with 12 bases between. The CDR3 is 16 residues long. Germline V gene lookup returns CDR1 SGDLS and CDR2 YYNGEE. This chain's CDR3 is CASSVVGGENNSPLHF. CDR3 in DNA: TGTGCCAGCAGCGTAGTCGGGGGCGAAAATAATTCACCCCTCCACTTT. The whole variable domain, remainder taken from reference TRBV9 and TRBJ1-6, is DSGVTQTPKHLITATGQRVTLRCSPRSGDLSVYWYQQSLDQGLQFLIQYYNGEERAKGNILERFSAQQFPDLHSELNLSSLELGDSALYFCASSVVGGENNSPLHFGNGTRLTVT.

The chain uses TRBV4-3 and TRBJ2-5; 7 bases align to TRBD2. V gave up 1 base and J gave up 2 bases; unmatched junction bases: 10. The CDR3 runs 17 residues. Germline V gene lookup returns CDR1 LGHNA and CDR2 YSLEER. The CDR3, as DNA: TGCGCCAGCAGCCAAGGGTTAGCGGGCTTCGTGCAAGAGACCCAGTACTTC. Amino acid sequence: CASSQGLAGFVQETQYF.